These 21 T cell receptor beta chains share one sample of origin, sequenced in a study of patients and donors after allogeneic stem cell transplantation. MiXCR, run by TCRdb on the RT-PCR reads, gives a single entry per CDR3 protein. The data contain more than 850,000 distinct CDR3 sequences, more than 15% of them singletons. The source material was blood, either unsorted or a sorted T cell fraction (not recorded which). The source is a human donor who was either an allogeneic HSCT recipient or a stem cell or donor lymphocyte infusion donor (not recorded which). It is not recorded whose cells these are; they may come from a transplant donor.

The gene calls are TRBV4-2 and TRBJ2-3; 13 bases are a match to TRBD2. Trimming removed 0 bases from V and 9 bases from J; junction bases left unmatched: 3. Germline lookup yields CDR1 LGHNA and CDR2 YNFKEQ. This CDR3 contains 15 residues. The CDR3 loop reads CASSQERTSGGTQYF. In nucleotides, the CDR3 is TGTGCCAGCAGCCAAGAGAGGACTAGCGGGGGCACGCAGTATTTT.

The V call is TRBV7-8, the J call TRBJ1-1; tentatively, D is TRBD1 (5 bases). Germline CDR1 SGHVS, CDR2 FQNEAQ. With 0 bases removed from V and 0 bases from J, the gap between germline ends came to 11 bases. This CDR3 comprises 16 residues. The CDR3 spells CASSLARAPMNTEAFF. The CDR3 DNA follows: TGTGCCAGCAGCTTAGCCAGGGCCCCCATGAACACTGAAGCTTTCTTT.

Worth noting for this clonotype: This could be a read error, since a much larger clone is one nucleotide away. The chain links TRBV5-1 to TRBJ1-5, with D tentatively TRBD1 (5 bases). Germline lookup yields CDR1 SGHRS and CDR2 YFSETQ. Trimming took 4 bases from V and 9 from J, leaving 20 bases between them. CDR3 length: 15 amino acids. The DNA of the CDR3 is TGCGCCAGCAGCGCGTTGGGTCCCGGGACCACGCCCCAGCATTTT. This codes for CASSALGPGTTPQHF.

The gene calls are TRBV6-6 and TRBJ1-2, with D hard to call. The CDR3 loop spans 12 amino acids. Germline lookup yields CDR1 MNHNY and CDR2 SVGAGI (reference sequence). Deletions cut 2 bases from V and 7 bases from J, with 8 bases between. CDR3 DNA: TGTGCCAGCAGTTACAGGGAGTCTGGCTACACCTTC. It encodes CASSYRESGYTF.

J is TRBJ1-2 and V is TRBV9, with TRBD1 matching 7 bases. CDR1 and CDR2 from the germline V gene are SGDLS and YYNGEE. V trimming: 4 bases; J trimming: 3 bases; junction bases outside the gene matches: 6. There are 14 residues in the CDR3. The CDR3 nucleotides read TGTGCCAGCAGCCCCCCCGGGACAGACTATGGCTACACCTTC. Protein: CASSPPGTDYGYTF.

Comment on this clonotype: A much larger clone differs by one base, so this may be a read error. The chain carries TRBV20-1 and TRBJ1-2; no definite D call. The CDR3 is 10 residues long. Trimming left V 6 bases short and J 7 bases short, with 9 bases between. Germline loops: CDR1 DFQATT, CDR2 SNEGSKA (reference sequence). The CDR3 is CSAGSCGYTF. CDR3 bases: TGCAGTGCGGGCAGCTGTGGCTACACCTTC.

The V call is TRBV27, the J call TRBJ2-7; D gene unclear. The CDR3 covers 12 residues. Germline V CDR1 and CDR2: MNHEY, SMNVEV (reference sequence). V was trimmed by 4 bases and J by 6 bases, leaving 10 bases between them. CDR3 sequence reads: CASSSTLTEQYF. CDR3 sequence (DNA): TGTGCCAGCAGTTCGACCCTAACCGAGCAGTACTTC.

This clonotype was counted a few times. V usage is TRBV10-3 and J usage is TRBJ2-1, with 11 bases matching TRBD1. The CDR3 covers 17 residues. Trimming took 6 bases from V and 3 from J; bases not matched to a gene: 10. Germline V CDR1 and CDR2: ENHRY, SYGVKD. CDR3 loop: CAISHPRDRGGYNEQFF. The CDR3 region has the DNA TGTGCCATCAGCCACCCTAGGGACAGGGGGGGCTACAATGAGCAGTTCTTC.

This clonotype has a count of ten or more. The J gene is TRBJ2-3, the V gene TRBV7-8; 11 bases are a match to TRBD2. CDR1 and CDR2 from the germline V gene are SGHVS and FQNEAQ. The CDR3 length is 15 residues. Losses at the gene ends were 5 bases for V and 2 bases for J; bases not matched to a gene: 3. The CDR3 loop reads CASSTLAGVTDTQYF. CDR3 bases: TGTGCCAGCAGCACACTAGCGGGGGTCACAGATACGCAGTATTTT.

A few counts support this clonotype. The V and J genes are TRBV10-3 and TRBJ2-3, with a possible D match to TRBD2 (7 bases). This CDR3 spans 14 amino acids. V dropped 6 bases and J dropped 0 bases, with 10 bases sitting between them. Germline loops: CDR1 ENHRY, CDR2 SYGVKD. In DNA, the CDR3 is TGTGCCATCAGGGCGGGGGCTAGCACAGATACGCAGTATTTT. Amino acids: CAIRAGASTDTQYF.

J is TRBJ1-3 and V is TRBV11-2; no clear D. Germline values: CDR1 SGHAT, CDR2 FQNNGV. The CDR3 has 16 amino acids. V was cut by 0 bases and J by 3 bases, with 12 bases left in between. CDR3 DNA sequence: TGTGCCAGCAGCTTAGATAGTGCGATGGGTGGAAACACCATATATTTT. As protein: CASSLDSAMGGNTIYF.

J is TRBJ2-6 and V is TRBV6-5; D remains ambiguous. This CDR3 region has 14 residues. Germline CDR1 is MNHEY and CDR2 is SVGAGI. Trimming left V 3 bases short and J 2 bases short, with 5 bases between. CDR3 region: CASSYGAGANVLTF. The CDR3 DNA follows: TGTGCCAGCAGTTATGGGGCTGGGGCCAACGTCCTGACTTTC.

There are a few counts of this clonotype. The rearrangement links TRBV10-3 to TRBJ1-2, with D possibly being TRBD1 (6 bases). The length of the CDR3 is 14 residues. Germline V gene sequence: CDR1 ENHRY, CDR2 SYGVKD. Trimming took off 4 bases at V and 6 bases at J, with 15 bases between the two ends. The CDR3 sequence is CAISGGARGNGYTF. The CDR3 bases are TGTGCCATCAGTGGGGGGGCTAGGGGAAATGGCTACACCTTC.

This clonotype was detected a few times. The CDR3 DNA follows: TGTGCCAGCAGCGTAGGAGCCTCAACCAAAAACATTCAGTACTTC. It yields the protein CASSVGASTKNIQYF. V and J are TRBV9 and TRBJ2-4; D is undetermined. The CDR3 totals 15 residues. Germline V gives CDR1 SGDLS, CDR2 YYNGEE. Between the trimmed V and J ends, which lost 0 bases and 2 bases, there was a span of 9 bases.

In its sample, this clonotype was seen a few times. V and J are TRBV14 and TRBJ2-1; 9 bases fit TRBD2. V trimming: 4 bases; J trimming: 8 bases; junction bases outside the gene matches: 9. This CDR3 region has 15 residues. CDR1 and CDR2 (germline): SGHDN, FVKESK. The CDR3 DNA reads TGTGCCAGCAGCCGGTGGGAGCGGGAGGTTCATGAGCAGTTCTTC. It specifies CASSRWEREVHEQFF.

The chain couples TRBV6-5 to TRBJ2-7; 12 bases map to TRBD1. V lost 2 bases to trimming and J lost 6 bases; unmatched junction nucleotides: 5. Looked up from germline, CDR1 is MNHEY and CDR2 is SVGAGI. The CDR3 runs to 15 residues. CDR3 region: CASSYEGQGAIEQYF. In DNA form, the CDR3 reads TGTGCCAGCAGTTACGAGGGACAGGGGGCCATCGAGCAGTACTTC.

This clonotype was detected only a few times. V gene TRBV6-1 combines with J gene TRBJ1-3; D is perhaps TRBD1 (5 bases). This CDR3 has 18 residues. The germline CDR1 and CDR2 sequences are MNHNS and SASEGT. Trimming removed 5 bases at V and 0 bases at J, with 20 bases between. For the CDR3, the DNA is TGTGCCAGCAGTCCCCGGGGCCGCGGAGGCGCCTCTGGAAACACCATATATTTT. Translating it yields CASSPRGRGGASGNTIYF.

This clonotype has a handful of counts. The chain recombines TRBV19 with TRBJ1-1; D remains ambiguous. The CDR3 extends over 13 amino acids. The ends were cut back, 7 bases at V and 3 bases at J, with 12 bases in the middle. Germline-derived CDR1 and CDR2 are LNHDA and SQIVND (reference sequence). The CDR3 loop is CASTVRVDTEAFF. In DNA, the CDR3 is TGTGCCAGTACCGTCCGGGTCGACACTGAAGCTTTCTTT.

This clonotype has a handful of counts. This chain uses TRBV18 with TRBJ2-5; D might be TRBD1 (6 bases). The CDR3 extends over 14 amino acids. V gave up 6 bases and J gave up 4 bases, with 15 bases separating them. CDR1 and CDR2 from the germline V gene are KGHSH and LQKENI. CDR3 sequence: CASSPSGERETQYF. CDR3 DNA sequence: TGTGCCAGCTCGCCTTCAGGGGAACGAGAGACCCAGTACTTC.

Only one count was recorded for this clonotype. The chain combines TRBV7-9 with TRBJ1-2; no clear D gene. The germline gives CDR1 SEHNR, CDR2 FQNEAQ (reference sequence). The CDR3 is 15 residues long. Trimming removed 5 bases from V and 6 bases from J, with 19 bases in between. Here the CDR3 DNA reads TGTGCCAGCAGCCCCAGATGCCCGGGTCGGAATGGCTACACCTTC. This encodes CASSPRCPGRNGYTF.

The CDR3 reads CASSLDPLTPGAQYF. The CDR3 DNA sequence: TGTGCCAGCAGCTTAGATCCACTTACACCTGGGGCCCAGTACTTC. The rearrangement uses TRBV11-2 and TRBJ2-5; D not certain. V gave up 0 bases and J gave up 9 bases, with 17 bases separating them. CDR3 length: 15 residues. Germline values: CDR1 SGHAT, CDR2 FQNNGV.